A single sample is the source of the 3 T cell receptor beta chains below, sequenced in a study of T cell responses to AZD1222 COVID-19 vaccine. Measured with immunoSEQ multiplex PCR; TCRdb has only the in-frame clones, and not every one. The data hold approximately 68,000 clones, with 88% observed a single time. The starting material was peripheral blood, obtained on day 0 of AZD1222 vaccination. These TCRs come from an adult in good health.

The chain carries TRBV7-3 and TRBJ2-6; possibly TRBD1 for D (6 bases). The V gene's germline CDR1 is SGHTA and CDR2 FQGTGA. The CDR3 consists of 23 residues. Deletions cut 1 base from V and 0 bases from J, with 28 bases between. The CDR3, as DNA: TGTGCCAGCAGCTTAAGGGCCTTTCTGGGAGAGACAGGCGACGCCTCTGGGGCCAACGTCCTGACTTTC. Translation: CASSLRAFLGETGDASGANVLTF. The entire variable domain, with the rest obtained from reference TRBV7-3 and TRBJ2-6, is as follows: GAGVSQTPSNKVTEKGKYVELRCDPISGHTALYWYRQSLGQGPEFLIYFQGTGAADDSGLPNDRFFAVRPEGSVSTLKIQRTERGDSAVYLCASSLRAFLGETGDASGANVLTFGAGSRLTVL.

This chain links TRBV24-1 with TRBJ1-5; 7 nucleotides line up with TRBD1. CDR1 and CDR2 from the germline V gene are KGHDR and SFDVKD. The CDR3 loop spans 14 amino acids. The V segment lost 9 bases and the J segment 0 bases; nucleotides outside the gene matches: 4. CDR3 DNA sequence: TGTGCCACCGGGACAGAGCATAGCAATCAGCCCCAGCATTTT. Translated: CATGTEHSNQPQHF.

The chain recombines TRBV7-6 with TRBJ2-1; 12 nucleotides agree with TRBD2. With V trimmed by 5 bases and J by 6 bases, 5 bases remained unmatched. Germline loops: CDR1 SGHVS, CDR2 FNYEAQ. This CDR3 has 15 amino acids. The CDR3, as DNA: TGTGCCAGCAGCCCTAGCGGGGGGGTCCTCAATGAGCAGTTCTTC. Residues: CASSPSGGVLNEQFF.